These 28 T cell receptor beta chains originate from one sample sequenced in a study of OX40 agonist ivuxolimab in advanced cancers. TCRdb's copy holds only in-frame clones and misses some; the assay was immunoSEQ multiplex PCR. The table lists 30,000 to 40,000 clones, approximately 89% of them singletons, with 26% in the top ten. This specimen consisted of CD4+ or CD8+ T cells sorted from blood, obtained in a trial of the OX40 agonist ivuxolimab. These receptors all come from an adult with an advanced solid tumor such as melanoma, head and neck, liver or kidney cancer.

This clone came up once. The chain recombines TRBV15 with TRBJ1-5; D is unclear. This CDR3 contains 19 residues. Germline assignment: CDR1 LNHNV and CDR2 YYDKDF (reference sequence). The V end lost 2 bases, the J end lost 5 bases, and 25 bases lay between the germline ends. This CDR3 is CATSRPLEDARVWDQPQHF. In nucleotides, the CDR3 is TGTGCCACCAGCAGACCCCTTGAGGACGCGCGGGTTTGGGATCAGCCCCAGCATTTT.

The rearrangement joins TRBV6-7 to TRBJ1-1, with 9 bases aligning to TRBD1. TRBV6-7 is recorded as an ORF, its role being uncertain. This CDR3 region has 15 residues. Trimming removed 2 bases from V and 3 bases from J; junction bases left unmatched: 4. The CDR3 region is CASSYLTGGDTEAFF. The CDR3, as DNA: TGTGCCAGCAGTTACCTGACAGGGGGTGACACTGAAGCTTTCTTT.

The chain combines TRBV25-1 with TRBJ1-3, with 8 bases fitting TRBD1. The V gene end was trimmed by 8 bases and the J gene end by 4 bases; junction bases not matched to a gene: 13. The germline CDR1 and CDR2 sequences are MGHDK and SYGVNS. The CDR3 is 16 residues long. CDR3 sequence reads: CASPDAQGAGGNTIYF. The CDR3 DNA reads as TGTGCCAGCCCCGACGCCCAGGGGGCAGGAGGAAACACCATATATTTT.

The chain has TRBV2 and TRBJ2-1, with 7 bases lining up with TRBD1. Germline trimming cut 7 bases from V and 10 bases from J; bases unmatched to any gene: 10. Germline loops: CDR1 SNHLY, CDR2 FYNNEI. This CDR3 contains 13 residues. In DNA, the CDR3 is TGTGCCAGCACTCCGGGACAGCGTCAAGAGCAGTTCTTC. Translation gives CASTPGQRQEQFF.

With respect to this clone: Different DNA sequences within this sample yield the same CDR3. The V gene is TRBV5-6, the J gene TRBJ2-7; D may match TRBD1 or TRBD2 (5 bases each). The CDR3 is 12 residues long. Germline loops: CDR1 SGHDT, CDR2 YYEEEE. Trimming stripped 0 bases from V and 4 bases from J, with 5 bases between. The CDR3 reads CASSLGGYEQYF. The CDR3 DNA reads TGTGCCAGCAGCTTGGGGGGGTACGAGCAGTACTTC.

This chain links TRBV19 with TRBJ1-4, with unresolved D. Deletions cut 6 bases from V and 4 bases from J, with 3 bases between. The CDR3 consists of 11 residues. The germline V gene has CDR1 LNHDA and CDR2 SQIVND (reference sequence). The CDR3 nucleotides are TGTGCCAGTAGACTTAATGAAAAACTGTTTTTT. The encoded protein is CASRLNEKLFF.

V is TRBV27 and J is TRBJ2-7; TRBD2 agrees at 11 bases. V shed 6 bases, J shed 3 bases, and the junction held 10 bases outside the gene matches. The CDR3 spans 16 residues. Per germline, CDR1 MNHEY and CDR2 SMNVEV (reference sequence). The CDR3 loop reads CASSPEVLAGGYEQYF. For the CDR3, the DNA is TGTGCCAGCAGCCCAGAGGTCCTAGCGGGGGGCTACGAGCAGTACTTC.

The V and J genes are TRBV28 and TRBJ1-6, with a possible D match to TRBD1 (6 bases). The germline V gene has CDR1 MDHEN and CDR2 SYDVKM. Trimming removed 2 bases from V and 3 bases from J, with 17 bases in between. The CDR3 extends over 18 amino acids. Here the CDR3 DNA reads TGTGCCAGCAGTTTAATGACAGGTCGTCTTGTCTATAATTCACCCCTCCACTTT. It is translated as CASSLMTGRLVYNSPLHF.

The chain couples TRBV29-1 to TRBJ1-2; D remains ambiguous. V shed 0 bases and J shed 8 bases, with 10 bases lying between them. Germline V CDR1 and CDR2: SQVTM, ANQGSEA. The CDR3 has 12 amino acids. The CDR3 DNA sequence: TGCAGCGTTGAAGATCGACCGATCGGCTACACCTTC. This encodes CSVEDRPIGYTF.

The CDR3 DNA reads TGTGCCAGCAGTTCAAGCGGGGGAACCTACGAGCAGTACTTC. As protein: CASSSSGGTYEQYF. V is TRBV6-6 and J is TRBJ2-7, with 8 bases that match TRBD2. The ends lost 4 bases at V and 2 bases at J; junction bases unmatched: 4. Germline V CDR1 and CDR2: MNHNY, SVGAGI (reference sequence). The CDR3 runs 14 residues.

The sample holds one count of this clone. The chain has TRBV27 and TRBJ2-7; possibly TRBD1 for D (5 bases). CDR3 length: 13 amino acids. Germline CDR1 MNHEY, CDR2 SMNVEV (reference sequence). Trimming took off 3 bases at V and 6 bases at J, with 12 bases between the two ends. The CDR3: CASSFSRRGEQYF. The CDR3 coding sequence is TGTGCCAGCAGTTTTAGCCGTAGGGGCGAGCAGTACTTC.

The chain joins TRBV6-5 to TRBJ2-7; D unresolved. The CDR3 is 14 residues long. The germline V gene has CDR1 MNHEY and CDR2 SVGAGI. V was trimmed by 10 bases and J by 0 bases, leaving 16 bases between them. The CDR3 DNA follows: TGTGCCATCAGCAACCCACAGAGCTCCTACGAGCAGTACTTC. This translates into CAISNPQSSYEQYF.

This chain joins TRBV27 and TRBJ1-6; D is perhaps TRBD1 (6 bases). The germline V gene encodes CDR1 MNHEY and CDR2 SMNVEV (reference sequence). V was trimmed by 5 bases and J by 5 bases, leaving 13 bases between them. CDR3 length equals 15 residues. The CDR3 nucleotides read TGTGCCAGCAGTCAAACAGGGCTGGATAATTCACCCCTCCACTTT. Translation: CASSQTGLDNSPLHF.

J is TRBJ2-1 and V is TRBV5-6; TRBD2 agrees at 11 bases. Trimming cost V 0 bases and J 5 bases; bases outside gene matches: 7. The CDR3 consists of 17 residues. CDR1 and CDR2 from the germline V gene are SGHDT and YYEEEE. CDR3 amino acids: CASSLVTSGNRHNEQFF. The CDR3 nucleotides are TGTGCCAGCAGCTTGGTGACTAGCGGGAACCGTCACAATGAGCAGTTCTTC.

The chain employs TRBV25-1 and TRBJ2-5; D not certain. Germline-derived CDR1 and CDR2 are MGHDK and SYGVNS. This CDR3 region has 11 residues. Trimming took off 8 bases at V and 5 bases at J, with 9 bases between the two ends. Here the CDR3 reads CASWAGETQYF. CDR3 DNA sequence: TGTGCCAGCTGGGCTGGGGAGACCCAGTACTTC.

V and J are TRBV5-1 and TRBJ2-3; 14 bases agree with TRBD2. Germline trimming cut 2 bases from V and 3 bases from J; bases unmatched to any gene: 2. Germline V CDR1 and CDR2: SGHRS, YFSETQ. This CDR3 spans 16 amino acids. The CDR3 DNA sequence: TGCGCCAGCAGCTTTGGACTAGCGGGGGGAACAGATACGCAGTATTTT. As protein: CASSFGLAGGTDTQYF.

The rearrangement links TRBV6-6 to TRBJ1-1, with D unresolved. Deletions cut 0 bases from V and 8 bases from J, with 7 bases between. This CDR3 has 12 amino acids. The germline CDR1 and CDR2 sequences are MNHNY and SVGAGI (reference sequence). The CDR3 nucleotides read TGTGCCAGCAGTTACTCGACGGGAGAAGCTTTCTTT. It specifies CASSYSTGEAFF.

The rearrangement uses TRBV7-6 and TRBJ2-7; 12 positions match TRBD2. The ends lost 1 base at V and 2 bases at J; junction bases unmatched: 3. The germline V gene has CDR1 SGHVS and CDR2 FNYEAQ. The length of the CDR3 is 16 residues. CDR3 nucleotide sequence: TGTGCCAGCAGCTTAGGGACTAGCGGGGCCACCTACGAGCAGTACTTC. Translation gives CASSLGTSGATYEQYF.

The chain carries TRBV5-8 and TRBJ1-4, with a tentative D call TRBD1 (5 bases). The V end lost 4 bases, the J end lost 11 bases, and 21 bases lay between the germline ends. Germline assignment: CDR1 SGHTS and CDR2 YDEGEE. CDR3 size: 15 residues. The DNA for the CDR3 is TGTGCCAGCAGCGACGGGACCCAGGAGTGGGAGAAACTGTTTTTT. This sequence encodes CASSDGTQEWEKLFF.

The chain couples TRBV11-3 to TRBJ2-3; tentative D call: TRBD1 (6 bases). The CDR3 extends over 14 amino acids. V gave up 4 bases and J gave up 1 base, with 9 bases separating them. Germline V CDR1 and CDR2: SGHNT, YENEEA. The CDR3 loop reads CASSSGQRTDTQYF. In DNA form, the CDR3 reads TGTGCCAGCAGCTCTGGACAGCGCACAGATACGCAGTATTTT.

This clone has just one count. The genes are TRBV7-3 and TRBJ2-1; 8 nucleotides line up with TRBD1. The CDR3 runs to 16 residues. Per the germline V gene, CDR1 is SGHTA and CDR2 is FQGTGA. The V gene end was trimmed by 5 bases and the J gene end by 2 bases; junction bases not matched to a gene: 8. CDR3 nucleotides: TGTGCCAGCAGCCCAAAAGAACAGGGGGCCTACAATGAGCAGTTCTTC. Amino acid sequence: CASSPKEQGAYNEQFF.

The V and J genes are TRBV11-2 and TRBJ1-4; D gene uncertain. V lost 1 base and J 2 bases, leaving 8 bases between the germline ends. The V gene's germline CDR1 is SGHAT and CDR2 FQNNGV. This CDR3 is 15 amino acids long. The CDR3 DNA is TGTGCCAGCAGCTTAGGGTTCAGCACTAATGAAAAACTGTTTTTT. Protein product: CASSLGFSTNEKLFF.

This clone was detected once. The V call is TRBV4-1, the J call TRBJ2-5, with 9 nucleotides matching TRBD2. The CDR3 runs to 14 residues. The J segment lost 3 bases and the V segment lost 6 bases, leaving 5 bases of the junction unmatched. Germline assignment: CDR1 MGHRA and CDR2 YSYEKL. The CDR3 loop is CASSTIAGEETQYF. CDR3 coding DNA: TGCGCCAGCAGTACAATAGCGGGAGAAGAGACCCAGTACTTC.

This chain connects TRBV10-3 to TRBJ2-3, with 12 bases identical to TRBD2. Germline trimming cut 3 bases from V and 3 bases from J; bases unmatched to any gene: 7. The germline gives CDR1 ENHRY, CDR2 SYGVKD. The CDR3 extends over 17 amino acids. Here the CDR3 DNA reads TGTGCCATCAGTGACTCTAAGACTAGCGGGAGTACAGATACGCAGTATTTT. It encodes CAISDSKTSGSTDTQYF.

The chain employs TRBV19 and TRBJ1-2; D ambiguous. V was trimmed by 3 bases and J by 6 bases, leaving 17 bases between them. This CDR3 is built from 15 residues. CDR1 and CDR2 from the germline V gene are LNHDA and SQIVND (reference sequence). CDR3 in amino acids: CASSILLRTPNGYTF. CDR3 nucleotides: TGTGCCAGTAGTATTCTTTTGCGGACTCCCAATGGCTACACCTTC.

This clone showed up just a few times. The rearrangement uses TRBV9 and TRBJ1-2; unclear D gene. CDR1 and CDR2 (germline): SGDLS, YYNGEE. The CDR3 sequence is 12 residues long. The V end lost 3 bases, the J end lost 6 bases, and 9 bases lay between the germline ends. The CDR3 loop reads CASSARTDGYTF. DNA for the CDR3: TGTGCCAGCAGCGCTCGGACGGATGGCTACACCTTC.

This clone has just a few counts. This chain joins TRBV14 and TRBJ1-2; 12 positions match TRBD1. Per the germline V gene, CDR1 is SGHDN and CDR2 is FVKESK. The CDR3 covers 15 residues. Trimming cost V 4 bases and J 7 bases; bases outside gene matches: 7. CDR3 in DNA: TGTGCCAGCAGCCCGCGGGGACAGGGGGCGCTTGGCTACACCTTC. Translating gives CASSPRGQGALGYTF.

The V and J genes are TRBV19 and TRBJ2-2, with D unclear. The germline V gene encodes CDR1 LNHDA and CDR2 SQIVND (reference sequence). This CDR3 is built from 16 residues. Trimming shortened V by 6 bases and J by 3 bases, and 17 bases separated the two germline ends. The CDR3 coding sequence is TGTGCCAGTAGGCTTCTCCAGTTGGGTGACACCGGGGAGCTGTTTTTT. Its translation is CASRLLQLGDTGELFF.